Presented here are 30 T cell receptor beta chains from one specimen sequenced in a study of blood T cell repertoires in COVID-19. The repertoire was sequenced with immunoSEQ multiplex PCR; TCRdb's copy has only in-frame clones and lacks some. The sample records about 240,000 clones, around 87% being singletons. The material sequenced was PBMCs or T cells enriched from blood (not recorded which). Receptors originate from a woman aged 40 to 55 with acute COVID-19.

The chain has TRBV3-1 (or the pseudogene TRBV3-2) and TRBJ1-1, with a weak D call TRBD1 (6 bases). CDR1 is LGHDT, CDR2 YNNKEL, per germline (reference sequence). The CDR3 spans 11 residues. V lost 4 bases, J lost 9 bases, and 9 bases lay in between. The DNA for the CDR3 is TGTGCCAGCAGCCGACAGGAAAAAGCTTTCTTT. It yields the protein CASSRQEKAFF.

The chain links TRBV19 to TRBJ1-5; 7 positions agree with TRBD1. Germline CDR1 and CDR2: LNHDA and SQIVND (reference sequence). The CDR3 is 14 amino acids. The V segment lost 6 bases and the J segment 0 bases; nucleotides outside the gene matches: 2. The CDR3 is CASRGGDSNQPQHF. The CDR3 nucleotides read TGTGCCAGTAGAGGGGGCGATAGCAATCAGCCCCAGCATTTT.

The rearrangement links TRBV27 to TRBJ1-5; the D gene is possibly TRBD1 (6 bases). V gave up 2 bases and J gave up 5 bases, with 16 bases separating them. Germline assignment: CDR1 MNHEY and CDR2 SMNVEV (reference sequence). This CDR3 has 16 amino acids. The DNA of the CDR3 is TGTGCCAGCAGTTTAAAGCAGGGGCATGCGGATCAGCCCCAGCATTTT. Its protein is CASSLKQGHADQPQHF.

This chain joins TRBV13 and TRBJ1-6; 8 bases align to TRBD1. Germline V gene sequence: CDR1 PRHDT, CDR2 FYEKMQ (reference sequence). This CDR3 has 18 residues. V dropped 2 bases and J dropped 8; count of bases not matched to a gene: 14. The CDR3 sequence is CASSLNSGNGQGDSPLHF. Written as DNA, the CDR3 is TGTGCCAGCAGCTTAAATTCGGGAAATGGACAGGGTGATTCACCCCTCCACTTT.

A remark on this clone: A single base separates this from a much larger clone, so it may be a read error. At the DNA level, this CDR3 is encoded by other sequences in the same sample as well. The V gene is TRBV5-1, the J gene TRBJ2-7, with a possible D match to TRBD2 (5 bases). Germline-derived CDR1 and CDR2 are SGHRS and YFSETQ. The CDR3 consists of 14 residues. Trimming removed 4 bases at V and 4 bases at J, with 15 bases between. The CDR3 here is CASSRVRTDYEQYF. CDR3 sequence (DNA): TGCGCCAGCAGCCGCGTCCGGACTGATTACGAGCAGTACTTC.

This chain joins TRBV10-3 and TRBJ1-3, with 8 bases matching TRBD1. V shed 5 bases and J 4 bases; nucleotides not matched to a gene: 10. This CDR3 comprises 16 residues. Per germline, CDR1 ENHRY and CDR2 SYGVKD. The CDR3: CAISKDRVRLGNTIYF. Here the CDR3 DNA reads TGTGCCATCAGTAAGGACAGGGTTCGTTTAGGAAACACCATATATTTT.

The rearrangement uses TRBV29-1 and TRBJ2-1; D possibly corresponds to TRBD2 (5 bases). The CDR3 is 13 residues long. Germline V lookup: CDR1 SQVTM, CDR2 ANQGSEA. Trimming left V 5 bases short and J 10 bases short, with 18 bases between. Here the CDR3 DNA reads TGCAGCGTTCTTCTTCTACGGGGTTTGGAGCAGTTCTTC. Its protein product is CSVLLLRGLEQFF.

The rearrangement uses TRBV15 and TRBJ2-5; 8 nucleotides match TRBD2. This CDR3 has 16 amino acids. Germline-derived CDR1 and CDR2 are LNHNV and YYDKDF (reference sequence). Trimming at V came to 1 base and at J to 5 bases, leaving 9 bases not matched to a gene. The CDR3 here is CATSRVAGLTRETQYF. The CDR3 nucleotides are TGTGCCACCAGCAGAGTAGCGGGGTTAACCCGGGAGACCCAGTACTTC.

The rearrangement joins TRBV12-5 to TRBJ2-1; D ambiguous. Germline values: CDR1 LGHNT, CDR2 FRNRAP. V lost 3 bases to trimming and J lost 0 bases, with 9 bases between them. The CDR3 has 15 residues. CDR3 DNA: TGTGCTAGTGGTTTTATCCTAGACTCCTACAATGAGCAGTTCTTC. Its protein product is CASGFILDSYNEQFF.

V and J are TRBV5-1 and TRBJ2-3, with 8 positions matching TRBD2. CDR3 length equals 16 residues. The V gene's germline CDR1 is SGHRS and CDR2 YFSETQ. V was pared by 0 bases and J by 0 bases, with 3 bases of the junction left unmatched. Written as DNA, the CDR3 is TGCGCCAGCAGCTTGGAAGCGGGAGCTAGCACAGATACGCAGTATTTT. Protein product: CASSLEAGASTDTQYF. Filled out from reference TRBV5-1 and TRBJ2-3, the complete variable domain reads KAGVTQTPRYLIKTRGQQVTLSCSPISGHRSVSWYQQTPGQGLQFLFEYFSETQRNKGNFPGRFSGRQFSNSRSEMNVSTLELGDSALYLCASSLEAGASTDTQYFGPGTRLTVL.

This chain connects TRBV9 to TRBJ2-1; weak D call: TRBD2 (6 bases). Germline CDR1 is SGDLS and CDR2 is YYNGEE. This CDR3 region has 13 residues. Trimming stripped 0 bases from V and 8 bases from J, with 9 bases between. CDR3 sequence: CASSVAGVDEQFF. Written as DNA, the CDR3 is TGTGCCAGCAGCGTAGCGGGAGTTGATGAGCAGTTCTTC.

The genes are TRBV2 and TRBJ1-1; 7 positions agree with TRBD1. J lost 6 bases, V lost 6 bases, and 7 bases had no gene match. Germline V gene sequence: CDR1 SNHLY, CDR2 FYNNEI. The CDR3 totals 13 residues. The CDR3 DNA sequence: TGTGCCAGCAGCGAGACAGGGTACCCTGAAGCTTTCTTT. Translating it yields CASSETGYPEAFF.

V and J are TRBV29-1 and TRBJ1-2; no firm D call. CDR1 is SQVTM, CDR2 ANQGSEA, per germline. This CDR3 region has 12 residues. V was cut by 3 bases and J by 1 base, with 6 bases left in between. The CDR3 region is CSVDAGNYGYTF. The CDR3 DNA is TGCAGCGTTGATGCGGGTAACTATGGCTACACCTTC. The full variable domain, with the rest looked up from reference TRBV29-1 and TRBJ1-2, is SAVISQKPSRDICQRGTSLTIQCQVDSQVTMMFWYRQQPGQSLTLIATANQGSEATYESGFVIDKFPISRPNLTFSTLTVSNMSPEDSSIYLCSVDAGNYGYTFGSGTRLTVV.

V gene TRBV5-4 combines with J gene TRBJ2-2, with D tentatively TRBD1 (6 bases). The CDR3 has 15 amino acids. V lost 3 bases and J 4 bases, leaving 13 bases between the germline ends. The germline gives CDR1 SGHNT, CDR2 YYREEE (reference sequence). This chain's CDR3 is CASSSRGLGTGELFF. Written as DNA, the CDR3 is TGTGCCAGCAGCTCCAGGGGATTGGGCACCGGGGAGCTGTTTTTT. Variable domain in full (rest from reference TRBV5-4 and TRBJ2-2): ETGVTQSPTHLIKTRGQQVTLRCSSQSGHNTVSWYQQALGQGPQFIFQYYREEENGRGNFPPRFSGLQFPNYSSELNVNALELDDSALYLCASSSRGLGTGELFFGEGSRLTVL.

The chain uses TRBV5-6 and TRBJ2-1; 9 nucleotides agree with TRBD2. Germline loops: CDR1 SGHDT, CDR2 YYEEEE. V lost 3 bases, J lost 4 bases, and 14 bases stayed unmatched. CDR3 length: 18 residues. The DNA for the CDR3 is TGTGCCAGCAGCTCGCCTGGGCTGCGGGAGGGAACTTACAATGAGCAGTTCTTC. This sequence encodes CASSSPGLREGTYNEQFF.

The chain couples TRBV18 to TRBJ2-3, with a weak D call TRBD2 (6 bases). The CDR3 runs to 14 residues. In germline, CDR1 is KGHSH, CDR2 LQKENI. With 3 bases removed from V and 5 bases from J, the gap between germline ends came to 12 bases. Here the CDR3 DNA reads TGTGCCAGCTCACCTGGACGGGAGCTAGATACGCAGTATTTT. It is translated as CASSPGRELDTQYF.

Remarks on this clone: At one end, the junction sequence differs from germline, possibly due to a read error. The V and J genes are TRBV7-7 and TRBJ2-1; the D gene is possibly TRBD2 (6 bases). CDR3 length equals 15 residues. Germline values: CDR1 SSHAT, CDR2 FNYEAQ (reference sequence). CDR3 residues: CASSWDFQTYNEQFF. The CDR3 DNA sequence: TGTGCTAGCAGCTGGGACTTCCAGACCTACAATGAGCAGTTCTTC.

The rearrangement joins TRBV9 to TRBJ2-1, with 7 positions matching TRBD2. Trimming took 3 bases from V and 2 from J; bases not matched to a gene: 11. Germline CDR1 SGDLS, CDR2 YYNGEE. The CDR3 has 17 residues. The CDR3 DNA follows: TGTGCCAGCAGCGAGACCCGGTTTCTAGCGGCCTACAATGAGCAGTTCTTC. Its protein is CASSETRFLAAYNEQFF.

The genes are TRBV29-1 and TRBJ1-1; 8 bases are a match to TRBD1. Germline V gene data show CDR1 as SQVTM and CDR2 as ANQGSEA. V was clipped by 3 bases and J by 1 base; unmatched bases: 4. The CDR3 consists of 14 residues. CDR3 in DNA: TGCAGCGTTGATTCGGGACAGGAGAACACTGAAGCTTTCTTT. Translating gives CSVDSGQENTEAFF.

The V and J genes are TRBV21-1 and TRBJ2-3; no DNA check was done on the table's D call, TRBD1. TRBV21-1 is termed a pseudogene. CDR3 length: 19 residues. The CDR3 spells CASSKETGSFGCSRHTQYF. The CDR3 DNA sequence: TGTGCCAGCAGCAAAGAGACAGGGTCCTTCGGGTGTTCGCGACATACGCAGTATTTT.

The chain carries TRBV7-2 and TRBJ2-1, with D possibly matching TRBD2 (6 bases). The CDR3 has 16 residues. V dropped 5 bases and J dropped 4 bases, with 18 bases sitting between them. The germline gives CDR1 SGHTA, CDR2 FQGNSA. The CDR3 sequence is CASSPAGRLAYNEQFF. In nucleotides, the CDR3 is TGTGCCAGCAGCCCCGCCGGGCGGCTAGCGTACAATGAGCAGTTCTTC.

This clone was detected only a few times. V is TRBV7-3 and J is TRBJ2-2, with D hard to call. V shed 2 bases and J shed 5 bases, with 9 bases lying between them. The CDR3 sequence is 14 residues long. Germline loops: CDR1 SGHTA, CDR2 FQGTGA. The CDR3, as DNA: TGTGCCAGCAGCTTATCTCCTAATACCGGGGAGCTGTTTTTT. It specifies CASSLSPNTGELFF.

The CDR3 DNA reads as TGTGCCAGCAGCGTCGGGGACAGCTACGAGCAGTACTTC. Protein product: CASSVGDSYEQYF. The chain combines TRBV9 with TRBJ2-7, with 7 nucleotides matching TRBD1. There are 13 residues in the CDR3. Per germline, CDR1 SGDLS and CDR2 YYNGEE. V lost 2 bases to trimming and J lost 3 bases; unmatched junction nucleotides: 2.

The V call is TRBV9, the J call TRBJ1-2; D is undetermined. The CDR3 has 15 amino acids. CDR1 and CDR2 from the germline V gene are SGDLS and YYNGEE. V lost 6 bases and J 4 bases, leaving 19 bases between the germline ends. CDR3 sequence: CASTPTMTGSYGYTF. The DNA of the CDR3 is TGTGCCAGCACCCCAACGATGACGGGAAGCTATGGCTACACCTTC.

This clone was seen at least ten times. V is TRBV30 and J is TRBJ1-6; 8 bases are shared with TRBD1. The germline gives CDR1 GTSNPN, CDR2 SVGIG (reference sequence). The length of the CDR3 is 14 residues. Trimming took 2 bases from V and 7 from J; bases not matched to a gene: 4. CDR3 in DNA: TGTGCCTGGAGTAGGGGACAGGAAAATTCACCCCTCCACTTT. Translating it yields CAWSRGQENSPLHF.

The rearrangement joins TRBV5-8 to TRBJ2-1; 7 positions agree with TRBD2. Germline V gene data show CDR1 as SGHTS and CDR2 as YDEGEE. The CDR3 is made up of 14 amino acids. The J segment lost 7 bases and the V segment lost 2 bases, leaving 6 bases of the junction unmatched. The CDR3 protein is CASSFRLAGNEQFF. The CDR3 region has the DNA TGTGCCAGCAGCTTCCGACTAGCCGGGAATGAGCAGTTCTTC.

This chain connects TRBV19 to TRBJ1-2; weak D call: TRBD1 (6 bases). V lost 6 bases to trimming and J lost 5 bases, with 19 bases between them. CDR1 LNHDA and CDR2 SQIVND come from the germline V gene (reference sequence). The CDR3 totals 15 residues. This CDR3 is CASRPPTGLGYGYTF. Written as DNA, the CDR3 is TGTGCCAGTAGACCACCGACAGGTTTAGGTTATGGCTACACCTTC.

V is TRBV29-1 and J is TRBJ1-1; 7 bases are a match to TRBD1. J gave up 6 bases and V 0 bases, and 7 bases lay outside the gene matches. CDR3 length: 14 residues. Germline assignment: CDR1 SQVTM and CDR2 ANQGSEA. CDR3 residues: CSVEDPRQGSEAFF. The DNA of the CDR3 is TGCAGCGTTGAAGATCCTCGACAGGGATCTGAAGCTTTCTTT.

In nucleotides, the CDR3 is TGCGCCAGCAGCCAAGATAGGACTAGCACCGAGCAGTTCTTC. Its protein is CASSQDRTSTEQFF. The rearrangement links TRBV4-1 to TRBJ2-1, with 8 bases that match TRBD2. CDR3 length: 14 residues. CDR1 MGHRA and CDR2 YSYEKL come from the germline V gene. Trimming removed 0 bases from V and 10 bases from J; junction bases left unmatched: 5.

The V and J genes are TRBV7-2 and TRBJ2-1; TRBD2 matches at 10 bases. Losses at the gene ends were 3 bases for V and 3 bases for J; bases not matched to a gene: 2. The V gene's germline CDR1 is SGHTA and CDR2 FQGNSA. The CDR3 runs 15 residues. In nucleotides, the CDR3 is TGTGCCAGCAGCTTCGGACTAGCGGACTACAATGAGCAGTTCTTC. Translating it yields CASSFGLADYNEQFF. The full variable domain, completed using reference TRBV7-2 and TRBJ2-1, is GAGVSQSPSNKVTEKGKDVELRCDPISGHTALYWYRQSLGQGLEFLIYFQGNSAPDKSGLPSDRFSAERTGGSVSTLTIQRTQQEDSAVYLCASSFGLADYNEQFFGPGTRLTVL.